The rows below give T cell receptor beta chains drawn from one sample of a study of T cell responses to AZD1222 COVID-19 vaccine. TCRdb keeps only in-frame clones here, not all; method: immunoSEQ multiplex PCR. The sample lists about 150,000 clones; roughly 90% were seen once. Sequencing was performed on peripheral blood, taken 28 days after the second AZD1222 dose. These receptor sequences come from an adult who received the AZD1222 COVID-19 vaccine. Both conserved end residues are part of each CDR3. D genes are given only for firm matches. Size tells how often a clone was seen (once, few, many) or the class of an expanded clone, and some rows leave it out.

d_call clone_size j_call v_call cdr3_aa cdr3_nt
. . TRBJ2-3 TRBV13 CASSYGSSQYF TGTGCCAGCAGCTACGGGTCCAGCCAGTATTTT
. . TRBJ1-4 TRBV12-3/TRBV12-4 CASSDHLTEKLFF TGTGCCAGCAGCGATCACCTCACGGAAAAACTGTTTTTT
. . TRBJ2-7 TRBV3-1/TRBV3-2 CASSLALRGGEQYF TGTGCCAGCAGCCTTGCCCTCCGAGGGGGTGAGCAGTACTTC
. . TRBJ2-1 TRBV25-1 CASRAGSLEEQFF TGTGCCAGCAGGGCGGGCTCCCTAGAAGAGCAGTTCTTC
TRBD2 . TRBJ2-5 TRBV4-2 CASSQAGGFGETQYF TGTGCCAGCAGCCAAGCGGGAGGGTTTGGAGAGACCCAGTACTTC
. . TRBJ1-5 TRBV6-5 CASSPGARVYQPQHF TGTGCCAGCAGCCCCGGTGCCAGGGTCTATCAGCCCCAGCATTTT
. . TRBJ1-5 TRBV28 CASSFVGRENQPQHF TGTGCCAGCAGTTTTGTTGGACGGGAGAATCAGCCCCAGCATTTT
. . TRBJ2-3 TRBV19 CASSPDRDMTDTQYF TGTGCCAGTAGTCCCGACCGCGACATGACTGATACGCAGTATTTT
. . TRBJ1-3 TRBV6-5 CATKIRGLSGNTIYF TGTGCCACCAAGATCCGGGGCCTCTCTGGAAACACCATATATTTT
TRBD1 . TRBJ1-1 TRBV5-1 CASSSRGDTEAFF TGCGCCAGCAGCTCCAGGGGGGACACTGAAGCTTTCTTT
. once TRBJ2-3 TRBV5-1 CASSPARGIADTQYF TGCGCCAGCAGCCCGGCCCGGGGCATAGCAGATACGCAGTATTTT
. . TRBJ1-1 TRBV6-1 CASSYLVVRAFF TGTGCCAGCAGTTATCTTGTGGTCAGGGCTTTCTTT
. . TRBJ1-5 TRBV15 CATSRVGEGSEPQHF TGTGCCACCAGCAGAGTCGGCGAGGGGTCAGAGCCCCAGCATTTT
. . TRBJ2-4 TRBV23-1 CASRDGNIQYF TGCGCCAGCAGGGATGGGAACATTCAGTACTTC
TRBD1 . TRBJ1-1 TRBV4-1 CASSHNRGGTEAFF TGCGCCAGCAGCCATAACAGGGGTGGAACTGAAGCTTTCTTT
TRBD1 . TRBJ2-7 TRBV5-1 CASSLEGDRGIIGQYF TGCGCCAGCAGCTTGGAAGGGGACAGGGGAATAATCGGGCAGTACTTC
TRBD1 . TRBJ2-5 TRBV29-1 CSVEPTATERGQEGETQYF TGCAGCGTTGAACCCACCGCAACGGAGAGGGGGCAGGAAGGAGAGACCCAGTACTTC
TRBD1 . TRBJ2-2 TRBV11-3 CASTRDRDTGELFF TGTGCCAGCACCCGGGACAGGGATACCGGGGAGCTGTTTTTT
. . TRBJ1-5 TRBV15 CATSWGTNQPQHF TGTGCCACCAGTTGGGGGACTAATCAGCCCCAGCATTTT